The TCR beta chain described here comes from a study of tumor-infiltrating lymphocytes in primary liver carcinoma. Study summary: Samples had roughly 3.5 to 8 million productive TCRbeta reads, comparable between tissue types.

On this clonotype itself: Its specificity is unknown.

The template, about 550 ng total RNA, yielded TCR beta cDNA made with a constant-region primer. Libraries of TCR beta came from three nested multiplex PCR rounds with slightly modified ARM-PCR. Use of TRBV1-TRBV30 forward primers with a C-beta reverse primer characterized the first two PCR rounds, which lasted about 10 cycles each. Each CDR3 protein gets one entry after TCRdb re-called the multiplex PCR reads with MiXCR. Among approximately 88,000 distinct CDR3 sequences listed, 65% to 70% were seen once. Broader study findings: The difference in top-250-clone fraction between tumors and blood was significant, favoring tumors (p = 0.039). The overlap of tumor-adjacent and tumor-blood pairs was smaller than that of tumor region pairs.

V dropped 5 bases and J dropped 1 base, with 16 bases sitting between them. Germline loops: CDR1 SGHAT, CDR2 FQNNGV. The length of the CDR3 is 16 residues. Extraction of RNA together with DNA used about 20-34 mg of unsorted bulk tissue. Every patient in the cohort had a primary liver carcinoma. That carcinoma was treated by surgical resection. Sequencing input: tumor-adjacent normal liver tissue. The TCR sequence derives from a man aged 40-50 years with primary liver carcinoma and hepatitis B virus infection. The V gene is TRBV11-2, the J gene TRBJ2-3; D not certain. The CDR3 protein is CASSPPTSDCTDTQYF. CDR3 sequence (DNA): TGTGCCAGCAGCCCCCCGACCAGCGACTGCACAGATACGCAGTATTTT. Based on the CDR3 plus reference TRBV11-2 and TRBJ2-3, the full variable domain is EAGVAQSPRYKIIEKRQSVAFWCNPISGHATLYWYQQILGQGPKLLIQFQNNGVVDDSQLPKDRFSAERLKGVDSTLKIQPAKLEDSAVYLCASSPPTSDCTDTQYFGPGTRLTVL.